This is a list of T cell receptor beta chains from one sample in a study of blood T cells in healthy people across ages. TCRdb analysed the 5' RACE reads with MiXCR anew, one entry per CDR3 protein. The sample has about 640,000 distinct CDR3 sequences; approximately 59% are singletons. Sequenced input: blood. Every receptor here comes from a man aged 55 to 70 in good health. Both conserved end residues are part of each CDR3. The D gene is left open where the match is weak. Rows give clone size only sometimes, using once, few, many, or a class for an expanded clone.

cdr3_length	v_call	clone_size	d_call	j_call	cdr3_aa	cdr3_nt
16	TRBV19	NA	NA	TRBJ2-1	CASSMSAGTIGNEQFF	TGTGCCAGTAGTATGTCAGCAGGGACAATTGGCAATGAGCAGTTCTTC
16	TRBV20-1	NA	NA	TRBJ2-1	CSASTSFRSSYNEQFF	TGCAGTGCTAGTACATCCTTCAGAAGCTCCTACAATGAGCAGTTCTTC
15	TRBV6-2/TRBV6-3	NA	NA	TRBJ2-7	CASRRGGGSYNEQYF	TGTGCCAGCAGGCGCGGCGGGGGCAGTTACAATGAGCAGTACTTC
12	TRBV7-9	NA	NA	TRBJ2-3	CASVGDTDTQYF	TGTGCCAGCGTAGGGGATACAGATACGCAGTATTTT
16	TRBV5-1	few	NA	TRBJ2-5	CASSLNPLGELETQYF	TGCGCCAGCAGCTTGAATCCCCTCGGGGAATTGGAGACCCAGTACTTC
13	TRBV2	NA	NA	TRBJ1-5	CASSESPYQPQHF	TGTGCCAGCAGTGAAAGTCCCTATCAGCCCCAGCATTTT
15	TRBV20-1	NA	NA	TRBJ2-4	CSVMLGAGTKNIQYF	TGCAGTGTAATGTTAGGGGCAGGGACCAAAAACATTCAGTACTTC
14	TRBV9	NA	TRBD2	TRBJ2-1	CASSDGDYLAEQFF	TGTGCCAGCAGCGACGGGGACTATCTTGCTGAGCAGTTCTTC
15	TRBV29-1	NA	TRBD2	TRBJ2-2	CSVPAGGQNTGELFF	TGCAGCGTGCCAGCGGGGGGACAGAACACCGGGGAGCTGTTTTTT
16	TRBV7-9	NA	NA	TRBJ1-2	CASSFTQTTVLYGYTF	TGTGCCAGCAGCTTCACCCAGACGACAGTTCTATATGGCTACACCTTC
11	TRBV7-2	many	NA	TRBJ2-5	CASSSWETQYF	TGTGCCAGCAGTTCCTGGGAGACCCAGTACTTC
16	TRBV12-3/TRBV12-4	NA	NA	TRBJ2-2	CASSLVPGPGTGELFF	TGTGCCAGCAGTTTAGTCCCAGGACCCGGGACCGGGGAGCTGTTTTTT
17	TRBV7-2	NA	TRBD2	TRBJ2-5	CASSRYTSGGNQETQYF	TGTGCCAGCAGCCGATATACTAGCGGGGGGAACCAAGAGACCCAGTACTTC
16	TRBV7-2	once	NA	TRBJ1-6	CASSLAGSWNNSPLHF	TGTGCCAGCAGCTTAGCCGGGTCGTGGAATAATTCACCCCTCCACTTT
13	TRBV11-3	NA	NA	TRBJ2-1	CASSLRLYNEQFF	TGTGCCAGCAGCTTAAGACTTTACAATGAGCAGTTCTTC
15	TRBV6-5	NA	NA	TRBJ2-7	CASRVDSNSYNEQYF	TGTGCCAGCAGAGTGGACAGCAACTCCTACAATGAGCAGTACTTC